This T cell receptor (beta chain) was identified in a study of T cell clonotyping in hematopoietic cell transplantation. This clone appeared a single time. Its matching antigen is unknown. Here immunoSEQ multiplex PCR was the method, and the copy in TCRdb shows in-frame clones only, minus some. The table lists more than 55,000 clones, roughly 93% of them singletons. V was clipped by 3 bases and J by 5 bases; unmatched bases: 8. CDR3 length equals 16 residues. Germline V CDR1 and CDR2: SGHRS, YFSETQ. Study-level results: Broader posttransplant TCR repertoire diversity was predicted by graft donor and pretransplant recipient Inverse Simpson Index values. No sorting was done, leaving CD4 and CD8 contributions mixed. Few recipient clonotypes overlapped donors; over 95% were de novo at given depth. Pathologically expanded recipient clonotypes increased progressively from day 30 to day 180 as diversity fell.

The genes are TRBV5-1 and TRBJ2-7, with 13 bases lining up with TRBD2. This receptor was obtained from a man between 50 and 59 years old in good health. Some clones in this sample may be carry-over from other donors' samples. Sample: peripheral blood mononuclear cells. DNA of the CDR3: TGCGCCAGCAGCTCGACACTAGCGGGAGGGAACAACGAGCAGTACTTC. This gives the protein CASSSTLAGGNNEQYF. The full variable domain, rest sourced from reference TRBV5-1 and TRBJ2-7, is KAGVTQTPRYLIKTRGQQVTLSCSPISGHRSVSWYQQTPGQGLQFLFEYFSETQRNKGNFPGRFSGRQFSNSRSEMNVSTLELGDSALYLCASSSTLAGGNNEQYFGPGTRLTVT.